The next 14 T cell receptor beta chains were all read from a single sample in a study of blood T cell repertoires in COVID-19. Sequencing used immunoSEQ multiplex PCR; TCRdb keeps in-frame clones, though not all of them. The top ten clones hold 5% of a sample with over 250,000 clones, approximately 82% of them seen once. Input material: PBMCs or T cells enriched from blood (not recorded which). The receptors were gathered from a middle-aged man who had been exposed to COVID-19.

The chain combines TRBV3-1 (or the pseudogene TRBV3-2) with TRBJ2-2; D gene unclear. Germline CDR1 reads LGHDT; CDR2 reads YNNKEL (reference sequence). V gave up 3 bases and J gave up 5 bases, with 4 bases separating them. The CDR3 runs 12 residues. CDR3 residues: CASSHTTGELFF. CDR3 nucleotide sequence: TGTGCCAGCAGCCACACAACCGGGGAGCTGTTTTTT.

The chain links TRBV7-3 to TRBJ2-1; tentatively, D is TRBD2 (5 bases). Between the trimmed V and J ends, which lost 6 bases and 14 bases, there was a span of 26 bases. The germline CDR1 and CDR2 sequences are SGHTA and FQGTGA. The CDR3 is 15 amino acids. CDR3 protein: CASSPQNAGGWEKFF. In DNA, the CDR3 is TGTGCCAGCAGTCCCCAAAACGCCGGAGGCTGGGAGAAGTTCTTC.

The chain joins TRBV7-3 to TRBJ2-2; D unresolved. Germline-derived CDR1 and CDR2 are SGHTA and FQGTGA. CDR3 length: 13 residues. Deletions cut 2 bases from V and 3 bases from J, with 4 bases between. CDR3 nucleotides: TGTGCCAGCAGCTTAGCGTACACCGGGGAGCTGTTTTTT. It translates to CASSLAYTGELFF.

V usage is TRBV4-1 and J usage is TRBJ1-5; D is undetermined. The CDR3 length is 14 residues. The germline V gene encodes CDR1 MGHRA and CDR2 YSYEKL. Trimming took off 0 bases at V and 5 bases at J, with 8 bases between the two ends. CDR3 residues: CASSQDPSYQPQHF. The CDR3 bases are TGCGCCAGCAGCCAAGACCCGAGCTATCAGCCCCAGCATTTT.

This chain uses TRBV2 with TRBJ2-1, with 13 nucleotides matching TRBD2. Per the germline V gene, CDR1 is SNHLY and CDR2 is FYNNEI. The CDR3 covers 14 residues. The J segment lost 14 bases and the V segment lost 6 bases, leaving 10 bases of the junction unmatched. The CDR3 DNA follows: TGTGCCAGCAGGAAAGGACTAGCGGGAGAGGGAGAGTTCTTC. This gives the protein CASRKGLAGEGEFF. Using reference TRBV2 and TRBJ2-1 for the parts outside the CDR3, the full variable domain is EPEVTQTPSHQVTQMGQEVILRCVPISNHLYFYWYRQILGQKVEFLVSFYNNEISEKSEIFDDQFSVERPDGSNFTLKIRSTKLEDSAMYFCASRKGLAGEGEFFGPGTRLTVL.

This clone has a handful of counts. This sequence joins TRBV9 and TRBJ1-1; D not certain. The V and J ends lost 2 bases and 0 bases respectively, with 11 bases between them. The CDR3 covers 15 residues. The germline gives CDR1 SGDLS, CDR2 YYNGEE. CDR3 sequence (DNA): TGTGCCAGCAGCGTTGTGTCAGGTATGAACACTGAAGCTTTCTTT. Translated: CASSVVSGMNTEAFF.

This clone was picked up a small number of times. The J gene is TRBJ2-5, the V gene TRBV5-1; 7 nucleotides line up with TRBD1. Germline CDR1 SGHRS, CDR2 YFSETQ. V lost 3 bases and J lost 4; bases outside the gene matches: 6. This CDR3 comprises 14 residues. CDR3 amino acids: CASSSRQGLETQYF. The CDR3 bases are TGCGCCAGCAGCTCGCGACAGGGATTAGAGACCCAGTACTTC.

The V and J genes are TRBV5-6 and TRBJ1-1, with a possible D match to TRBD1 (5 bases). Germline-derived CDR1 and CDR2 are SGHDT and YYEEEE. The ends were cut back, 4 bases at V and 1 base at J, with 14 bases in the middle. The CDR3 has 15 amino acids. The CDR3 sequence is CASSPPWQGNTEAFF. As DNA, the CDR3 is TGTGCCAGCAGCCCCCCCTGGCAGGGGAACACTGAAGCTTTCTTT.

V usage is TRBV3-1 (or the pseudogene TRBV3-2) and J usage is TRBJ2-1, with 11 nucleotides matching TRBD1. CDR1 and CDR2 from the germline V gene are LGHDT and YNNKEL (reference sequence). The CDR3 extends over 17 amino acids. J was trimmed by 8 bases and V by 4 bases; bases with no gene match: 13. The CDR3 sequence is CASSPSTDRGRFYEQFF. The CDR3 bases are TGTGCCAGCAGCCCAAGCACGGACAGGGGGCGCTTCTATGAGCAGTTCTTC.

This chain uses TRBV3-1 (or the pseudogene TRBV3-2) with TRBJ2-1; 7 nucleotides align to TRBD2. The trim removed 8 bases at V and 9 bases at J, leaving 10 bases unmatched. The CDR3 consists of 13 residues. CDR1 LGHDT and CDR2 YNNKEL come from the germline V gene (reference sequence). CDR3: CASALAAISEQFF. The CDR3 nucleotides are TGTGCCAGCGCCCTAGCGGCAATCTCTGAGCAGTTCTTC.

The V and J genes are TRBV12-3 or TRBV12-4 and TRBJ1-1, with D maybe TRBD1 (6 bases). The CDR3 loop spans 13 amino acids. V lost 5 bases and J 5 bases, leaving 12 bases between the germline ends. The CDR3 here is CASSDTGLTEAFF. Written as DNA, the CDR3 is TGTGCCAGCAGTGATACAGGGTTAACTGAAGCTTTCTTT.

This chain uses TRBV10-1 with TRBJ2-7; possibly TRBD1 for D (6 bases). Germline assignment: CDR1 WNHNN and CDR2 SYGVQD (reference sequence). The CDR3 consists of 13 residues. V lost 4 bases, J lost 0 bases, and 7 bases lay in between. This CDR3 is CASSGDTSYEQYF. The CDR3 DNA reads as TGCGCCAGCAGTGGGGACACCTCCTACGAGCAGTACTTC.

This sequence joins TRBV4-1 and TRBJ2-1; TRBD2 agrees at 12 bases. The germline CDR1 and CDR2 sequences are MGHRA and YSYEKL. The CDR3 is 17 amino acids. The trim removed 0 bases at V and 7 bases at J, leaving 7 bases unmatched. The CDR3 bases are TGCGCCAGCAGCCAAGAAGTGGCTAGCGGGAGGGCAAATGAGCAGTTCTTC. Amino acids: CASSQEVASGRANEQFF.

This clone appeared a single time. This chain links TRBV20-1 with TRBJ2-1; perhaps TRBD2 as D (6 bases). Trimming cost V 3 bases and J 9 bases, with 21 bases left between them. Germline loops: CDR1 DFQATT, CDR2 SNEGSKA (reference sequence). CDR3 length equals 15 residues. CDR3 region: CSASLAGSDRGEQFF. CDR3 in DNA: TGCAGTGCTAGTTTAGCCGGGAGTGATAGGGGTGAGCAGTTCTTC.